Listed below are T cell receptor beta chains from one sample, sequenced in a study of OX40 agonist ivuxolimab in advanced cancers. The repertoire was sequenced with immunoSEQ multiplex PCR; TCRdb's copy has only in-frame clones and lacks some. In the table there are approximately 82,000 clones, approximately 87% of which are singletons. This specimen consisted of CD4+ or CD8+ T cells sorted from blood, obtained in a trial of the OX40 agonist ivuxolimab. The receptors shown here come from an adult with an advanced solid tumor such as melanoma, head and neck, liver or kidney cancer. The CDR3 runs from the conserved cysteine through the conserved F or W. Each record gives: CDR3 protein, J gene, V gene.

CASSGILKETQYF,TRBJ2-5,TRBV6-1
CASRPGMEPYGYTF,TRBJ1-2,TRBV6-5
CASSRHSGENTQYF,TRBJ2-3,TRBV7-2
CASSLVGQGSTEAFF,TRBJ1-1,TRBV5-1
CASSLGQGAPYGYTF,TRBJ1-2,TRBV6-4
CASSTSGQGLTLHF,TRBJ1-6,TRBV6-5
CASTSSRGASTDTQYF,TRBJ2-3,TRBV7-2
CASSLRDEADTQYF,TRBJ2-3,TRBV5-4
CASSVAPSNTEAFF,TRBJ1-1,TRBV9
CAWSWRQGQNEKLFF,TRBJ1-4,TRBV30
CASSFFSGTGLYEQYF,TRBJ2-7,TRBV7-2
CASSAGQGVGGYTF,TRBJ1-2,TRBV9
CASSRSGTQVPFF,TRBJ2-1,TRBV5-6